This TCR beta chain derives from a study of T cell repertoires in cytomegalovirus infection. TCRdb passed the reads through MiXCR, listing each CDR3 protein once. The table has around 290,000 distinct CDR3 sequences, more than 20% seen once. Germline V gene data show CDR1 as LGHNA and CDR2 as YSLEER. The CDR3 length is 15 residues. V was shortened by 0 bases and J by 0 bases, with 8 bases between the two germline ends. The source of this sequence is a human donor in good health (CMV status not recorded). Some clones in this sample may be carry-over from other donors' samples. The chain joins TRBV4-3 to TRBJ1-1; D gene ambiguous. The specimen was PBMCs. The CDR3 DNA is TGCGCCAGCAGCCAAGATTGGCAGGTGAACACTGAAGCTTTCTTT. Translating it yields CASSQDWQVNTEAFF.